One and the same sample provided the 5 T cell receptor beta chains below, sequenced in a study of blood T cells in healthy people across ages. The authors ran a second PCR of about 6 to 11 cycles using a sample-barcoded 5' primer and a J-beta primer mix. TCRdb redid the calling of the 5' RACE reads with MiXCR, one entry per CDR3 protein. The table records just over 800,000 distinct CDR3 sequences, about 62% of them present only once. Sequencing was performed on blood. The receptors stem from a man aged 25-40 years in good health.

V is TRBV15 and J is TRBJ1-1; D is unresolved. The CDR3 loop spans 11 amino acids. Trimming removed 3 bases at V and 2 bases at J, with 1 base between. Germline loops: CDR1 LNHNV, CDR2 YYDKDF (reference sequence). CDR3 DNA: TGTGCCACCAGCAGTAACACTGAAGCTTTCTTT. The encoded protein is CATSSNTEAFF.

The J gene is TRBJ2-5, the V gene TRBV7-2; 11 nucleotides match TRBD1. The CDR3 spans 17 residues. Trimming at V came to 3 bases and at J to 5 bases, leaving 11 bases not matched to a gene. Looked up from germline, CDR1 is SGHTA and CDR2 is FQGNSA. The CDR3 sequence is CASSFSVGQGAGETQYF. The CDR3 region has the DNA TGTGCCAGCAGCTTTTCCGTCGGACAGGGGGCGGGTGAGACCCAGTACTTC.

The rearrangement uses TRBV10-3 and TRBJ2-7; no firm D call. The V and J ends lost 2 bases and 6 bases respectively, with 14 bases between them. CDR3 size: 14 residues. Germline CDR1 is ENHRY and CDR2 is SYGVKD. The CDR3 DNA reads TGTGCCATCAGTGAGGCGCCCGGGTATAGCGAGCAGTACTTC. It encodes CAISEAPGYSEQYF.

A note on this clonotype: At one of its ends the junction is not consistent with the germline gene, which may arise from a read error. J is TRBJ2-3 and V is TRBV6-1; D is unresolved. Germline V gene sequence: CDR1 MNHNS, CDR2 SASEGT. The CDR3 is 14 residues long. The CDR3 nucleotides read TGTGCCAGCAGTGAAGCGAGAGTGGTGGATACGCGGTATTTT. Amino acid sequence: CASSEARVVDTRYF.

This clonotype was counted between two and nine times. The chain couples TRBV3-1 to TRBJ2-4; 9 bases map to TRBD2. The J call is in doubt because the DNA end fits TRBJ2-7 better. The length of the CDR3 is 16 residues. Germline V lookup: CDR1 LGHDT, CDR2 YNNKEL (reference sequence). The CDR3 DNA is TGTGCCAGCAGCCAGGCACACCTAGCGGGGCCCTACGAGCAGTACTTC. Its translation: CASSQAHLAGPYEQYF.